Listed below are T cell receptor beta chains from one sample, sequenced in a study of cytomegalovirus exposure and HLA in healthy donors. Only in-frame clones appear in the TCRdb table, and some are missing; sequencing was by immunoSEQ multiplex PCR. This sample's clone table lists some 130,000 clones. The sample taken for sequencing was PBMCs. These receptors originate from a man aged 18-30 years in good health and CMV-seronegative. CDR3s include the opening cysteine and the closing phenylalanine or tryptophan. A D gene is named only where the DNA matches it firmly.

>TRBJ2-7|TRBD2|TRBV7-9
TGTGCCAGCAGCAGGACTAGCGGGAGTCGTCTAAGCGAGCAGTACTTC
CASSRTSGSRLSEQYF
>TRBJ1-3|.|TRBV15
TGTGCCACCAGCAGAGGAGTGGGGAGGCCTGGAAACACCATATATTTT
CATSRGVGRPGNTIYF
>TRBJ1-2|.|TRBV7-5
TGTGTCAGAAGCTCCCGCAGGGTGATAGTAGTAAGGGGCTACACCTTC
CVRSSRRVIVVRGYTF
>TRBJ2-7|TRBD1|TRBV10-3
TGTGCCATCAGAGGACAGGGGTCGGACGAGCAGTACTTC
CAIRGQGSDEQYF
>TRBJ1-1|.|TRBV4-1
TGCGCCAGCAGCCGAGGGGAGGGGATGAACACTGAAGCTTTCTTT
CASSRGEGMNTEAFF
>TRBJ1-2|.|TRBV19
TGTGCCAGTAGTACCGACCGAGGATTGCGCTATGGCTACACCTTC
CASSTDRGLRYGYTF
>TRBJ1-3|.|TRBV28
TGTGCCAGCAGTTTAGGCAGGGAACACACCATATATTTT
CASSLGREHTIYF
>TRBJ1-5|TRBD1|TRBV7-2
TGTGCCAGCAGCTTAGGTTCGACAGGGTCCGGCCAGCCCCAGCATTTT
CASSLGSTGSGQPQHF
>TRBJ1-1|TRBD1|TRBV6-5
TGTGCCAGCAGCCGGACAGGGGGGACTGAAGCTTTCTTT
CASSRTGGTEAFF
>TRBJ1-3|.|TRBV9
TGTGCCAGCAGCGTGACAGGCGCCTCTGGAAACACCATATATTTT
CASSVTGASGNTIYF
>TRBJ1-5|.|TRBV28
TGTGCCAGCAGTTTAATCGCTTGGACTTTCCCTAATCAGCCCCAGCATTTT
CASSLIAWTFPNQPQHF
>TRBJ2-7|TRBD1|TRBV28
TGTGCCAGCAGCCTGATACAGGGGGCTTCGATTGAGCAGTACTTC
CASSLIQGASIEQYF
>TRBJ1-1|TRBD1|TRBV7-9
TGTGCCAGCAGAGATAACAGGGGGACCACTGAAGCTTTCTTT
CASRDNRGTTEAFF
>TRBJ2-2|TRBD2|TRBV7-3
TGTGCCAGCAGCTTAACCGGGGGGGCGAACACCGGGGAGCTGTTTTTT
CASSLTGGANTGELFF
>TRBJ2-7|.|TRBV9
TGTGCCAGCAGCGTAGGACTAGGCTACGAGCAGTACTTC
CASSVGLGYEQYF
>TRBJ2-1|TRBD2|TRBV11-3
TGTGCCAGCGCCGCGGGGGGAGGGAGCAATGAGCAGTTCTTC
CASAAGGGSNEQFF
>TRBJ2-1|.|TRBV6-6
TGTGCCAGCGGAGGTCGGGACAATGAGCAGTTCTTC
CASGGRDNEQFF
>TRBJ1-2|.|TRBV19
TGTGCCAGTGGGGCTGGAGGGGTTGGTGGCTACACCTTC
CASGAGGVGGYTF
>TRBJ1-3|TRBD1|TRBV5-1
TGCGCCAGCAGCCGGGACAGGGGTATAGACACCATATATTTT
CASSRDRGIDTIYF
>TRBJ2-7|TRBD1|TRBV4-3
TGCGCCAGCAGCCAAGCTCGAATGGGACAGTATTACGAGCAGTACTTC
CASSQARMGQYYEQYF
>TRBJ2-2|TRBD2|TRBV28
TGTGCCAGCAGGCCGGGAGGGGCCGGGGAGCTGTTTTTT
CASRPGGAGELFF
>TRBJ2-1|TRBD2|TRBV11-2
TGTGCCAGCAGCACCACTAGCGGGGGAAATGAGCAGTTCTTC
CASSTTSGGNEQFF
>TRBJ2-1|TRBD2|TRBV6-4
TGTGCCAGCAGCCGAGGGCTAGCGGGAGGGCAAAATGAGCAGTTCTTC
CASSRGLAGGQNEQFF
>TRBJ2-5|.|TRBV25-1
TGTGCCAGCAGTGATTCGCAGGGGCCCGAGACCCAGTACTTC
CASSDSQGPETQYF
>TRBJ1-1|TRBD1|TRBV5-5
TGTGCCAGCAGCGGGGGACAGGTTGGCACTGAAGCTTTCTTT
CASSGGQVGTEAFF
>TRBJ2-2|.|TRBV10-3
TGTGCCATCAGTGAGTCCCCATCGGGCGGGGAGCTGTTTTTT
CAISESPSGGELFF
>TRBJ2-2|TRBD2|TRBV9
TGTGCCAGCAGCGTTAGCGGGGGGGTAAACACCGGGGAGCTGTTTTTT
CASSVSGGVNTGELFF
>TRBJ1-5|.|TRBV16
TGTGCCAGCAGCCAATCTGAGGGCAAGCCCCAGCATTTT
CASSQSEGKPQHF
>TRBJ1-4|TRBD1|TRBV7-2
TGTGCCAGCAGCCCTACAGGGGGAGACGAAAAACTGTTTTTT
CASSPTGGDEKLFF
>TRBJ1-1|.|TRBV4-3
TGCGCCAGCAGCCAAGCACCAGGGTACCCTGAAGCTTTCTTT
CASSQAPGYPEAFF
>TRBJ2-2|TRBD2|TRBV5-4
TGTGCCAGCAGCCAAGGACTAGCGGGGACCACCGGGGAGCTGTTTTTT
CASSQGLAGTTGELFF
>TRBJ2-3|.|TRBV29-1
TGCAGCGTTGTCCCGGGAGCGGGCACAGATACGCAGTATTTT
CSVVPGAGTDTQYF
>TRBJ1-1|TRBD1|TRBV27
TGTGCCAGCTACAGGGGGGGTTCGAACACTGAAGCTTTCTTT
CASYRGGSNTEAFF
>TRBJ2-7|.|TRBV2
TGTGCCAGCAGGGGGGGAGGAGACTACGAGCAGTACTTC
CASRGGGDYEQYF
>TRBJ2-3|.|TRBV28
TGTGCCAGCAGTACATTGGAGAATACGCAGTATTTT
CASSTLENTQYF
>TRBJ2-7|TRBD1|TRBV7-2
TGTGCCAGCAGCTTAGGACAGGGGGGTCCCTACGAGCAGTACTTC
CASSLGQGGPYEQYF
>TRBJ2-5|TRBD2|TRBV10-3
TGTGCCATCAGTGAGTCTAGAGGACTAGCGCAAGAGACCCAGTACTTC
CAISESRGLAQETQYF
>TRBJ2-5|TRBD1|TRBV9
TGTGCCAGCAGCTCTGAACAGGGGGTGAGGGAGACCCAGTACTTC
CASSSEQGVRETQYF
>TRBJ2-5|TRBD2|TRBV7-3
TGTGCCAGCAGGGGGACTAGCGGGACACAAGAGACCCAGTACTTC
CASRGTSGTQETQYF
>TRBJ2-7|.|TRBV7-2
TGTGCCAGCAGCTTATTTTCAGGTCTGGCCTACGAGCAGTACTTC
CASSLFSGLAYEQYF
>TRBJ2-4|TRBD1|TRBV6-5
TGTGCCAGCAGTTACCCCACGGGACAGGGGGCGAACATTCAGTACTTC
CASSYPTGQGANIQYF
>TRBJ2-2|TRBD2|TRBV19
TGTGCCAGTAGGGTCGGGCTAGCGGGCACCGGGGAGCTGTTTTTT
CASRVGLAGTGELFF
>TRBJ1-2|.|TRBV19
TGTGCCAGTAGTATTAATCGGGATAGCGGCTACACCTTC
CASSINRDSGYTF
>TRBJ2-5|.|TRBV7-8
TGTGCCAGCAGCTTAGCCCTCGAGACCCAGTACTTC
CASSLALETQYF
>TRBJ2-7|TRBD2|TRBV13
TGTGCCAGCAGCTTAGAGCGGGGTGCCTACGAGCAGTACTTC
CASSLERGAYEQYF
>TRBJ2-5|.|TRBV25-1
TGTGCCAGCAGTGGTAAACTAGCCCCAGAGACCCAGTACTTC
CASSGKLAPETQYF
>TRBJ2-1|TRBD2|TRBV6-4
TGTGCCAGCAGTGACTCTAATAGCGGGAGTAATGAGCAGTTCTTC
CASSDSNSGSNEQFF
>TRBJ2-7|.|TRBV9
TGTGCCAGCAGCGTACTGTGCTACTACGAGCAGTACTTC
CASSVLCYYEQYF
>TRBJ2-2|TRBD2|TRBV27
TGTGCCAGCAGTTCCTCGGGACTAGCGGGAGTAGAGGAGCTGTTTTTT
CASSSSGLAGVEELFF
>TRBJ1-3|.|TRBV6-5
TGTGCCAGCAGTTACTCCCCGGACACTGGAAACACCATATATTTT
CASSYSPDTGNTIYF
>TRBJ1-1|.|TRBV5-5
TGTGCCAGCAGCCTAAGGGGGATCACTGAAGCTTTCTTT
CASSLRGITEAFF
>TRBJ1-5|.|TRBV7-2
TGTGCCAGCAGCTTGATAGAAAATCAGCCCCAGCATTTT
CASSLIENQPQHF
>TRBJ2-2|TRBD1|TRBV5-4
TGTGCCAGCAGCTCCGGACAGGGGGTCTCTGTCGGGGAGCTGTTTTTT
CASSSGQGVSVGELFF
>TRBJ1-1|.|TRBV11-2
TGTGCCAGCAGCTCACGAGGAGGGGGGGATACTGAAGCTTTCTTT
CASSSRGGGDTEAFF
>TRBJ1-1|TRBD1|TRBV19
TGTGCCAGTAGTATAAGGAGGGAAGGGGGCGAGAACACTGAAGCTTTCTTT
CASSIRREGGENTEAFF
>TRBJ1-5|.|TRBV28
TGTGCCAGCAGTTTAGTGCGGGGTACGGATATCAATCAGCCCCAGCATTTT
CASSLVRGTDINQPQHF
>TRBJ1-4|.|TRBV19
TGTGCCAGTAGCAGAACTAATGAAAAACTGTTTTTT
CASSRTNEKLFF
>TRBJ2-1|.|TRBV4-1
TGCGCCAGCAGCCCCAAGGGGGTAAGCTCCTACAATGAGCAGTTCTTC
CASSPKGVSSYNEQFF
>TRBJ1-5|TRBD1|TRBV28
TGTGCCAGCAGTTCACAGGGGGCCGGGGTTGGGCCCCAGCATTTT
CASSSQGAGVGPQHF